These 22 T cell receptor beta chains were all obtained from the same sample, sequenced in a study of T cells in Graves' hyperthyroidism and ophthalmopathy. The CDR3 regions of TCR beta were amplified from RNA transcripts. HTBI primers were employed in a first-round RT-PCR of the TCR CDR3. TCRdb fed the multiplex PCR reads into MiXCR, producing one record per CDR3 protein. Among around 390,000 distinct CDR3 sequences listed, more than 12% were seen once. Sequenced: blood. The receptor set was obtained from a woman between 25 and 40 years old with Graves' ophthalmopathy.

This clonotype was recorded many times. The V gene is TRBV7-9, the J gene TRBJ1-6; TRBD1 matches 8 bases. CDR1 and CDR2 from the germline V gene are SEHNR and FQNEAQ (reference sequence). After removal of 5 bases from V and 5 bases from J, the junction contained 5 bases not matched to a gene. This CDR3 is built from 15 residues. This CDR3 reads CASSPRTGHNSPLHF. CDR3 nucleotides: TGTGCCAGCAGCCCAAGGACAGGGCATAATTCACCCCTCCACTTT. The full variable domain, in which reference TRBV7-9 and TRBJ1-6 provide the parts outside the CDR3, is DTGVSQNPRHKITKRGQNVTFRCDPISEHNRLYWYRQTLGQGPEFLTYFQNEAQLEKSRLLSDRFSAERPKGSFSTLEIQRTEQGDSAMYLCASSPRTGHNSPLHFGNGTRLTVT.

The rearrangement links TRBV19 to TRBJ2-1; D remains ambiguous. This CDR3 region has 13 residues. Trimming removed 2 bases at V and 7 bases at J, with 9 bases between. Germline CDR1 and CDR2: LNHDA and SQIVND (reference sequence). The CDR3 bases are TGTGCCAGTAGTATAAGCTTAAGGAATGAGCAGTTCTTC. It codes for CASSISLRNEQFF.

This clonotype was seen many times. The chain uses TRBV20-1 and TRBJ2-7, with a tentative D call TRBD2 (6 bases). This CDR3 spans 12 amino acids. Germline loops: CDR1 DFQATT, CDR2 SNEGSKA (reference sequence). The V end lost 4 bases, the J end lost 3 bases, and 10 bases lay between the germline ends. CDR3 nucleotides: TGCAGTGCTACCCCTAGCGTCTACGAGCAGTACTTC. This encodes CSATPSVYEQYF.

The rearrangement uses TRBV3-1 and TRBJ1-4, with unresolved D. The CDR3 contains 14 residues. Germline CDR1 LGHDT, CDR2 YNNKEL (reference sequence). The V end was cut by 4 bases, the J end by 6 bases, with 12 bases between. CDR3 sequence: CASSPGPEDEKLFF. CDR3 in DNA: TGTGCCAGCAGCCCCGGACCCGAGGATGAAAAACTGTTTTTT. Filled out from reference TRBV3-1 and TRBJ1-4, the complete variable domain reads DTAVSQTPKYLVTQMGNDKSIKCEQNLGHDTMYWYKQDSKKFLKIMFSYNNKELIINETVPNRFSPKSPDKAHLNLHINSLELGDSAVYFCASSPGPEDEKLFFGSGTQLSVL.

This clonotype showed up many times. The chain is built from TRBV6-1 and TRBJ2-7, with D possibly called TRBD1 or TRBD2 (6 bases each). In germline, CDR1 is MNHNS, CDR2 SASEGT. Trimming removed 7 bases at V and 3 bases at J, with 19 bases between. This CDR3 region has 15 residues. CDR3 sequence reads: CASTDGAQGGYEQYF. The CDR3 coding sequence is TGTGCCAGCACCGACGGGGCACAGGGAGGCTACGAGCAGTACTTC.

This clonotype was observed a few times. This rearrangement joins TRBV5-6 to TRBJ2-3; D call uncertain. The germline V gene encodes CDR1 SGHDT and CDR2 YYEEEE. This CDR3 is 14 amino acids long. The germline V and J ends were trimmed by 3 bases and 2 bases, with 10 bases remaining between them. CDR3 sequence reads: CASSSVKHTDTQYF. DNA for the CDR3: TGTGCCAGCAGCTCGGTAAAACACACAGATACGCAGTATTTT.

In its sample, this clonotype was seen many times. As DNA, the CDR3 is TGCGCCAGCAGCCAAGAAGCGGTATGGCAGACCAATAGCAATCAGCCCCAGCATTTT. Amino acids: CASSQEAVWQTNSNQPQHF. The gene calls are TRBV4-1 and TRBJ1-5; D gene unclear. V lost 0 bases, J lost 0 bases, and 18 bases lay in between. The CDR3 is 19 amino acids. Per germline, CDR1 MGHRA and CDR2 YSYEKL.

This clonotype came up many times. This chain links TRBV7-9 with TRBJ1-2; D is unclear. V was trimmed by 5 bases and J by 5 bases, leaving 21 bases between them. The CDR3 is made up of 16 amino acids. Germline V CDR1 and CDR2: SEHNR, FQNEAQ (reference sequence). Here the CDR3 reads CASSPPRPGEKYGYTF. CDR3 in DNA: TGTGCCAGCAGCCCCCCGCGACCCGGGGAGAAGTATGGCTACACCTTC.

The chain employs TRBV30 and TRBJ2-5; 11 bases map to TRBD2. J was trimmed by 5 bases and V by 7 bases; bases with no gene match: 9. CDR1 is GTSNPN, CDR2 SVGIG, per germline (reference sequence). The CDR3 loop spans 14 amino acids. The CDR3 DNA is TGTGCCTCAAGCGGTAGCGGGGGGGCGGAGACCCAGTACTTC. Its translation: CASSGSGGAETQYF.

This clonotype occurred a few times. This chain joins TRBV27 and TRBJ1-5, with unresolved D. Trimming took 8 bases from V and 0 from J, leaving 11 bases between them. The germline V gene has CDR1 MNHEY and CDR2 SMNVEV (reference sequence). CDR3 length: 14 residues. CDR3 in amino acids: CASSLMASNQPQHF. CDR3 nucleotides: TGTGCCAGCTCCCTAATGGCTAGCAATCAGCCCCAGCATTTT.

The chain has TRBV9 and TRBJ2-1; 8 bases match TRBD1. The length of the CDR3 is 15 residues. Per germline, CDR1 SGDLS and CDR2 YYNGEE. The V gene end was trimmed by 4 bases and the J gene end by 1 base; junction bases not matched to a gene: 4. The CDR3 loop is CASSIQGASYNEQFF. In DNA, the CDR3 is TGTGCCAGCAGCATCCAGGGGGCGTCCTACAATGAGCAGTTCTTC.

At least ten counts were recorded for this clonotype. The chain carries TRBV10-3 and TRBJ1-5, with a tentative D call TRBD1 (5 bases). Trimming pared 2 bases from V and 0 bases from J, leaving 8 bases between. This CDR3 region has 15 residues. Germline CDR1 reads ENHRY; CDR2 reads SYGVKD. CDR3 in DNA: TGTGCCATCAGTGAGGACAGACTTAGCAATCAGCCCCAGCATTTT. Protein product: CAISEDRLSNQPQHF.

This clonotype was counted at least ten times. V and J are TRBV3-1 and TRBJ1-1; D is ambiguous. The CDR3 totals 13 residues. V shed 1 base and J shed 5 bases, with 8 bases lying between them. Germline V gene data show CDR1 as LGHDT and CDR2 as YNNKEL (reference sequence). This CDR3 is CASSQATATEAFF. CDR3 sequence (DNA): TGTGCCAGCAGCCAAGCCACAGCGACTGAAGCTTTCTTT. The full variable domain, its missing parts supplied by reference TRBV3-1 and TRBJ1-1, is DTAVSQTPKYLVTQMGNDKSIKCEQNLGHDTMYWYKQDSKKFLKIMFSYNNKELIINETVPNRFSPKSPDKAHLNLHINSLELGDSAVYFCASSQATATEAFFGQGTRLTVV.

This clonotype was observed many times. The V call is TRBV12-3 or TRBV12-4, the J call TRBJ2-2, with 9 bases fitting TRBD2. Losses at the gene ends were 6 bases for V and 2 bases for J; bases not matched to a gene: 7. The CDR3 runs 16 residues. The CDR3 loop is CASRGRLAENTGELFF. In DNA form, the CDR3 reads TGTGCCAGCAGGGGGCGACTAGCGGAAAACACCGGGGAGCTGTTTTTT.

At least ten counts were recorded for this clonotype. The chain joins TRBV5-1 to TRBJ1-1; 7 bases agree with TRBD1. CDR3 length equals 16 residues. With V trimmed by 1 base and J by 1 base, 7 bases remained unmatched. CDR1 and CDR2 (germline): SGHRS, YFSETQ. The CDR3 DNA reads TGCGCCAGCAGCTTGCCCCTGACAGGGACGAACACTGAAGCTTTCTTT. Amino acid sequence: CASSLPLTGTNTEAFF.

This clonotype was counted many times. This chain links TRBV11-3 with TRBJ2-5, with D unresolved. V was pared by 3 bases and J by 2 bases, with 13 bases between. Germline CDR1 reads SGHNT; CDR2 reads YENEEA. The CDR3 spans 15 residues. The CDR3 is CASSFRRVQQETQYF. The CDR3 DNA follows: TGTGCCAGCAGCTTTAGGAGAGTGCAGCAAGAGACCCAGTACTTC.

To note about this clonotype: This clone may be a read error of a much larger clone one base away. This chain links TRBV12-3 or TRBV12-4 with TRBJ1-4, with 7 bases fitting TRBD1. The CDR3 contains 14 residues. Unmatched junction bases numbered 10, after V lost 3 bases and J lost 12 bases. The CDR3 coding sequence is TGTGCCAGCAGTTTTCAGGGGGTCGAAGAAGAACTGTTTTTT. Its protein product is CASSFQGVEEELFF.

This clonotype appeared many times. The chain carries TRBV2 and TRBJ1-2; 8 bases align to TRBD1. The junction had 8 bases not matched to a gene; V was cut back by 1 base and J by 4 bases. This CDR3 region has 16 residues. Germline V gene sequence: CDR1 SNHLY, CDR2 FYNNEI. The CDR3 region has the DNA TGTGCCAGCAGTGAAGACTCGGGACAGGCAATCTATGGCTACACCTTC. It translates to CASSEDSGQAIYGYTF.

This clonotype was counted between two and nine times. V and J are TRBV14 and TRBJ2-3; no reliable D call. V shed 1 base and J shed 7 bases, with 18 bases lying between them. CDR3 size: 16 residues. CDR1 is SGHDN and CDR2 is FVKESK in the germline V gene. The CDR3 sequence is CASSQGAFISGYTQYF. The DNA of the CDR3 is TGTGCCAGCAGCCAAGGCGCCTTCATATCGGGTTATACGCAGTATTTT.

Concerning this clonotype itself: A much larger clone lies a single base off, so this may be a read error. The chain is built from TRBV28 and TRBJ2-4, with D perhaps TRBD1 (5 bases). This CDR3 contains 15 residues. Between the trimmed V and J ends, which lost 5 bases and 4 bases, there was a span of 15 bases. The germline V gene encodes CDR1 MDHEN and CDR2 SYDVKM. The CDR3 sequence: CASSLDWGRKNIQYF. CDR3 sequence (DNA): TGTGCCAGCAGTCTAGACTGGGGCAGAAAAAACATTCAGTACTTC.

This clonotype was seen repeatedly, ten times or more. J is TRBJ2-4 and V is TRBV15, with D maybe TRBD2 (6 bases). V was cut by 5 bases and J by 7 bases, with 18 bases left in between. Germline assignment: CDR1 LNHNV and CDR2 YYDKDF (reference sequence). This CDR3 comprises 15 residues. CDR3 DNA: TGTGCCACCAGCGCACCCCGGGACTCTGGGAACATTCAGTACTTC. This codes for CATSAPRDSGNIQYF.

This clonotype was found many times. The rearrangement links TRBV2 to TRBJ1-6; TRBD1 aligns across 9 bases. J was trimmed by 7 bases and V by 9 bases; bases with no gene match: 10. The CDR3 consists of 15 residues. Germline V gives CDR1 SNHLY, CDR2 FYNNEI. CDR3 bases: TGTGCCAGGGGGACAGGGCCGGGCACCAATTCACCCCTCCACTTT. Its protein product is CARGTGPGTNSPLHF.